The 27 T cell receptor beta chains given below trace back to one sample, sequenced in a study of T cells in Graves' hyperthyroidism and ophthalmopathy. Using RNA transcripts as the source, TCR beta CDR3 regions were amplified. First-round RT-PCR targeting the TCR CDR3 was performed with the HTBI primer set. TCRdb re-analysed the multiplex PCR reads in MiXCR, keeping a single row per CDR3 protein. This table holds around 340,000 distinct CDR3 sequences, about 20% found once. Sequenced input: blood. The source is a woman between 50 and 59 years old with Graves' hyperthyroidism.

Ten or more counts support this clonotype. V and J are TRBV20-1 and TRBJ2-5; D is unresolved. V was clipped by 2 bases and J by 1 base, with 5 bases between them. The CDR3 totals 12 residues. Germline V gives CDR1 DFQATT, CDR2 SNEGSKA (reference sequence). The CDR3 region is CSARISQETQYF. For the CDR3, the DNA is TGCAGTGCTAGAATCAGCCAAGAGACCCAGTACTTC.

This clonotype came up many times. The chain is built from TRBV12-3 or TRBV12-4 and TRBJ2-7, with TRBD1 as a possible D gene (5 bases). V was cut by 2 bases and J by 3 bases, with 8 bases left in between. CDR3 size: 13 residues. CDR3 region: CASSLTQGYEQYV. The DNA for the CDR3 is TGTGCCAGCAGTTTAACCCAGGGCTACGAGCAGTACGTC.

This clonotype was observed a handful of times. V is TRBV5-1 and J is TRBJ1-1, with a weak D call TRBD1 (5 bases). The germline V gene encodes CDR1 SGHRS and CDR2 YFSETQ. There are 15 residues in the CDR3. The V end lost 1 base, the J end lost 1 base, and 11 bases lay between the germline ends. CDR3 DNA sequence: TGCGCCAGCAGCTTGTGGGGGTCGAGGAACACTGAAGCTTTCTTT. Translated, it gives CASSLWGSRNTEAFF.

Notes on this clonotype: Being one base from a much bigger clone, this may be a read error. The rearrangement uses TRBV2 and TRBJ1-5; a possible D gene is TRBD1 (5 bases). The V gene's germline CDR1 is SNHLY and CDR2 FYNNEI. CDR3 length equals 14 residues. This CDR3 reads CASSADSSNQPRHF. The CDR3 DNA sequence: TGTGCCAGCAGTGCTGACAGTAGCAATCAGCCCCGGCATTTT. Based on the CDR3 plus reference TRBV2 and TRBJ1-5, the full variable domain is EPEVTQTPSHQVTQMGQEVILRCVPISNHLYFYWYRQILGQKVEFLVSFYNNEISEKSEIFDDQFSVERPDGSNFTLKIRSTKLEDSAMYFCASSADSSNQPRHFGDGTRLSIL.

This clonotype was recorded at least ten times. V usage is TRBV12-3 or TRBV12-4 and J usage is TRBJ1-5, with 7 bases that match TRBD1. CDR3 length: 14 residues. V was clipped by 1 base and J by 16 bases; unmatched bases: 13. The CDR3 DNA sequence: TGTGCCAGCAGTTTAGGGGGGAGGACAGGAGACCGTCATTTT. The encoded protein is CASSLGGRTGDRHF.

CDR3 protein: CASSYSGTGGDGYTF. The CDR3 region has the DNA TGTGCCAGCAGTTACTCCGGGACGGGAGGCGATGGCTACACCTTC. The chain links TRBV6-5 to TRBJ1-2; D is perhaps TRBD1 (5 bases). The CDR3 totals 15 residues. Germline CDR1 is MNHEY and CDR2 is SVGAGI. Trimming pared 0 bases from V and 6 bases from J, leaving 14 bases between.

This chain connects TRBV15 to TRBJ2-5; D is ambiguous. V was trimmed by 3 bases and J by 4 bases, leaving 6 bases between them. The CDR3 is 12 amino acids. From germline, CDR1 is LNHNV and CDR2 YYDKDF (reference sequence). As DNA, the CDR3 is TGTGCCACCAGCAGCGGAGCAGAGACCCAGTACTTC. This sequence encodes CATSSGAETQYF.

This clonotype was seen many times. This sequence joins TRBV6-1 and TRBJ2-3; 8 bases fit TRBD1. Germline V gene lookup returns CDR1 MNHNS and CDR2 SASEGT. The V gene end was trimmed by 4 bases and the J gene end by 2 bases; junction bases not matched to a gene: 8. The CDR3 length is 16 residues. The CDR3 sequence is CASSVQGGIVTDTQYF. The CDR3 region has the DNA TGTGCCAGCAGTGTACAGGGGGGTATCGTCACAGATACGCAGTATTTT.

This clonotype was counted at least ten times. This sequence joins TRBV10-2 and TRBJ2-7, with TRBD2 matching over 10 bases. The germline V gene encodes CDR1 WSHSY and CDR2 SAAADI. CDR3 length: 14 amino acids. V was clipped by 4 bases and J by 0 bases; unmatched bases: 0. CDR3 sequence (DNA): TGCGCCAGCAGTGTAGCGGGGGGCTCCTACGAGCAGTACGTC. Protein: CASSVAGGSYEQYV.

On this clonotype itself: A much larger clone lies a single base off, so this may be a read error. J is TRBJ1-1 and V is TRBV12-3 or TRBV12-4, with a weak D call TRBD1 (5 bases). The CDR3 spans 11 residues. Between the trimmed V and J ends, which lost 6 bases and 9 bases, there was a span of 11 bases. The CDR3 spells CASRGTDKAFF. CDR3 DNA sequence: TGTGCCAGCAGGGGGACGGATAAAGCTTTCTTT.

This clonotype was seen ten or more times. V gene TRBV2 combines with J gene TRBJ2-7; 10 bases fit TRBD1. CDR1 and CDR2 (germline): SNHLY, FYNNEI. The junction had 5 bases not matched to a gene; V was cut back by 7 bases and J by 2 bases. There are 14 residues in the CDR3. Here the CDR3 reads CASTPGTGAYEQYF. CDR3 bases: TGTGCCAGCACCCCAGGGACAGGGGCCTACGAGCAGTACTTC.

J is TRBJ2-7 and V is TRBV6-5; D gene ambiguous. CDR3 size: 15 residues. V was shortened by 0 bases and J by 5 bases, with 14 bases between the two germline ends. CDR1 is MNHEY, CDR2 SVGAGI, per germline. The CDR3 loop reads CASSYSRPRPHEQYF. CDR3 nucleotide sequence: TGTGCCAGCAGTTACTCGAGGCCCCGGCCCCACGAGCAGTACTTC.

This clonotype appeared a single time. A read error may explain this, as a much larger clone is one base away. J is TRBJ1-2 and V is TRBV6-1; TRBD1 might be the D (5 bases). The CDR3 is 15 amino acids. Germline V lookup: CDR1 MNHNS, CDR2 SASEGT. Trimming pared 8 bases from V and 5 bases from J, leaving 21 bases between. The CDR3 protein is CASGANSGEGYGYTF. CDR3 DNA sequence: TGTGCCAGCGGTGCCAATTCGGGGGAGGGTTATGGCTACACCTTC.

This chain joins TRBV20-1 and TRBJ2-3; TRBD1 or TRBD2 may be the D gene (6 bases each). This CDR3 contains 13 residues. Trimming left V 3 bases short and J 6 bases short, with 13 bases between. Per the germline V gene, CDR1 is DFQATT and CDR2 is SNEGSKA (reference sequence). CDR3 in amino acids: CSASMGGSDTQYF. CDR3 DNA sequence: TGCAGTGCTAGTATGGGGGGCTCTGATACGCAGTATTTT.

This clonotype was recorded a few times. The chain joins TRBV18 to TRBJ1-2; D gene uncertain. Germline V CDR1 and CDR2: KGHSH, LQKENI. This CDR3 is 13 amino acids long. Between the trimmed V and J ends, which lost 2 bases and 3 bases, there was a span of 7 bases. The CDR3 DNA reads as TGTGCCAGCTCACCAGGGTTTGACTATGGCTACACCTTC. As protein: CASSPGFDYGYTF.

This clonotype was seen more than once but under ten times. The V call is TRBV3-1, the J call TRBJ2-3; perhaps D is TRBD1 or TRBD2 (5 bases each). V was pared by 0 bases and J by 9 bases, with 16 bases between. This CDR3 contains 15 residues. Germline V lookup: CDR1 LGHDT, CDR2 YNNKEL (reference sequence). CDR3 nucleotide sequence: TGTGCCAGCAGCCAAGATTCCTCCGGGACCGCGACGCAGTATTTT. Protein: CASSQDSSGTATQYF.

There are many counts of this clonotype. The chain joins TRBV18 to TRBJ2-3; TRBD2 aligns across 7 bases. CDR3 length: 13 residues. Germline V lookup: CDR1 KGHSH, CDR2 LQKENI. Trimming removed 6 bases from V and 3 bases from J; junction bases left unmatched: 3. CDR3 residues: CASSAGVTDTQYF. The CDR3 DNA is TGTGCCAGCTCCGCGGGGGTGACAGATACGCAGTATTTT.

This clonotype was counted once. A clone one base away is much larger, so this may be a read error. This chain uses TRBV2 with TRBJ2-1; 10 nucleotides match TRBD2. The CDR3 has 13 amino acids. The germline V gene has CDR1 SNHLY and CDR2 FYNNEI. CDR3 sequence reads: CASKAGGGNGQFF. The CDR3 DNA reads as TGTGCCAGCAAAGCGGGGGGGGGCAATGGGCAGTTCTTC.

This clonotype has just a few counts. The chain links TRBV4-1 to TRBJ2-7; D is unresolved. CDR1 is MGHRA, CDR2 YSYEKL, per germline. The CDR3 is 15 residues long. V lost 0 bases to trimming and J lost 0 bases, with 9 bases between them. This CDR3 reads CASSQDPGLSYEQYF. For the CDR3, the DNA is TGCGCCAGCAGCCAAGACCCGGGCCTCTCCTACGAGCAGTACTTC.

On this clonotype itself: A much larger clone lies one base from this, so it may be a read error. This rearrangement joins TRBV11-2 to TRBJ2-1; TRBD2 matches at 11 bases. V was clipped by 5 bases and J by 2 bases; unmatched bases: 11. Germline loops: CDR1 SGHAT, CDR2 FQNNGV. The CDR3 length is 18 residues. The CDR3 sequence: CASSTRPSGGPTYNEQFF. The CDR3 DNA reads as TGTGCCAGCAGCACCCGGCCTAGCGGGGGGCCCACCTACAATGAGCAGTTCTTC.

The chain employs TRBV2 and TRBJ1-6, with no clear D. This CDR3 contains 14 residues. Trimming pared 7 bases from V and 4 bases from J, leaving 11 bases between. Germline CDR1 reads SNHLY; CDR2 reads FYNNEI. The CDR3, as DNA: TGTGCCAGCACCCTTCGGGGATATAATTCACCCCTCCACTTT. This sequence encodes CASTLRGYNSPLHF.

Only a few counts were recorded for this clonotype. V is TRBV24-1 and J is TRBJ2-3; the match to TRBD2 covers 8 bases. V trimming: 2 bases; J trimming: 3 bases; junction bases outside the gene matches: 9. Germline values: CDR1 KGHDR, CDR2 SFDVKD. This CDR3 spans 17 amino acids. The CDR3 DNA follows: TGTGCCACCAGTGATTCCGGGGTAGCGGGAATGACAGATACGCAGTATTTT. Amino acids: CATSDSGVAGMTDTQYF.

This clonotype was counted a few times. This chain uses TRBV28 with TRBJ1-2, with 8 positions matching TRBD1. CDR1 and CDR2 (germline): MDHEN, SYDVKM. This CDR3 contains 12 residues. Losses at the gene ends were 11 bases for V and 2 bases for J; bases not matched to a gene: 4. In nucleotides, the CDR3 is TGTGCCGGGGGGACAGGAAACTATGGCTACACCTTC. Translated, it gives CAGGTGNYGYTF.

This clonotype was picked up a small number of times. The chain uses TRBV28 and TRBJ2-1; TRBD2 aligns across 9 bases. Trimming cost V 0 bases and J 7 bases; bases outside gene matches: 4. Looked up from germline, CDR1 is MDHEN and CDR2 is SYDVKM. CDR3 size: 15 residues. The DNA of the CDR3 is TGTGCCAGCAGTTTATGGCGGGAGGGTCGGAATGAGCAGTTCTTC. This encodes CASSLWREGRNEQFF.

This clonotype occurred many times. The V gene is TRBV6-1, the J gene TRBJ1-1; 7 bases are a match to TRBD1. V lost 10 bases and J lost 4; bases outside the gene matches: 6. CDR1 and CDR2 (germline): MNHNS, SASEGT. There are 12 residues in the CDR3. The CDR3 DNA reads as TGTGCCACCTGGGACAGTCGCACTGAAGCTTTCTTT. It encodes CATWDSRTEAFF.

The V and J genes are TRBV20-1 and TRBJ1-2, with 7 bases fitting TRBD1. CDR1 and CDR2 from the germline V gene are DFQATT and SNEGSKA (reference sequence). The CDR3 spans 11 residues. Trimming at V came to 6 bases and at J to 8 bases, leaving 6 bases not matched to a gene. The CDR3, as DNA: TGCAGTGCCGTGGGGACAGACGGCTACACCTTC. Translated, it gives CSAVGTDGYTF.

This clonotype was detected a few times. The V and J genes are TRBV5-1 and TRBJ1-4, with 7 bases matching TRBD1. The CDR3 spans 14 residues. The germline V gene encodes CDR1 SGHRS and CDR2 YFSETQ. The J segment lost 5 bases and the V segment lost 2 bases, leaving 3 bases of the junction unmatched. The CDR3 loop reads CASSFQGGNEKLFF. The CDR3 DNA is TGCGCCAGCAGCTTCCAGGGGGGAAATGAAAAACTGTTTTTT.